Reported below is one T cell receptor beta chain. This clone's antigen is unknown. One base away there is no much larger clone; base qualities are not given. The sample originates from a study of blood T cell repertoires in COVID-19 (TCRdb year 2020). Broadly, across the study: The collaborator samples originated in the United States, Italy and Spain and spanned the acute and convalescent phases of COVID-19. HLA class I and class II types, where available, came from metadata supplied by the sample provider rather than from assay-based typing. The repertoires were released in a freely available public database intended as a resource for research on the immune response to SARS-CoV-2. Nearly every sample came with metadata listing a de-identified subject ID, COVID-19 status, age in years and sex. Samples came from the ongoing ImmuneRACE study (first 160 participants) plus 1,254 subjects from 6 global collaborators. The material from the prospective study consisted of cDNA or gDNA derived from T cells, B-cell-depleted T cells, or PBMCs. The dataset comprised deeply sampled blood TCRbeta repertoires from subjects exposed to, actively infected with, or recovered from COVID-19. The paper as a whole reports these results and caveats: How much clinical and demographic metadata was included differed by source and by participant, and the metadata was provided uncurated.

V is cut by 4 bases and J by 4 bases, and the space between the germline ends is 13 bases. The germline V gene provides CDR1 MDHEN and CDR2 SYDVKM. The CDR3 runs 15 amino acids, cysteine and phenylalanine included. CDR3 DNA is the only sequence kept; it has 45 bases, read in frame from the first base. The collaborating institutions used their own protocols to collect whole blood in K2EDTA tubes. For TCRbeta analysis, collaborator samples were shipped as frozen whole blood, as isolated PBMCs, or as DNA extracted from either sample type. The immunoSEQ Assay, a bias-controlled multiplex PCR, was used to amplify TCRbeta CDR3 regions from genomic DNA. The paper's processing steps were these. The number of nucleated cells in each sample was estimated from the amplification of reference gene primers within the assay. To quantify the absolute abundance of each unique TCRbeta CDR3 rearrangement, sequence reads were collapsed and filtered. For each sample, productive Simpson clonality was calculated as the square root of Simpson's diversity index across productive rearrangements. TCRdb took this table from immuneACCESS and kept in-frame rearrangements with V and J called. Such tables lack part of the clones; where checked against another copy, unresolved V genes explain under half of the gap, and the rest is unexplained. That table supplies the V and J calls and clone size; D and trimming were determined from the DNA. This sample is represented by tens of thousands of clones; 87% of them were singletons. About 1.9% of the sample is taken by the ten largest.

This sequence uses TRBV28 and TRBJ2-2; the D gene is perhaps TRBD1, on 6 matching bases. Sample: peripheral blood. The sequence was obtained from a man in his forties or fifties with active or convalescent COVID-19. This receptor carries the CDR3 CASSSAGTPTGELFF. At the DNA level, the sequence is TGTGCCAGCAGTTCCGCCGGGACACCCACCGGGGAGCTGTTTTTT.